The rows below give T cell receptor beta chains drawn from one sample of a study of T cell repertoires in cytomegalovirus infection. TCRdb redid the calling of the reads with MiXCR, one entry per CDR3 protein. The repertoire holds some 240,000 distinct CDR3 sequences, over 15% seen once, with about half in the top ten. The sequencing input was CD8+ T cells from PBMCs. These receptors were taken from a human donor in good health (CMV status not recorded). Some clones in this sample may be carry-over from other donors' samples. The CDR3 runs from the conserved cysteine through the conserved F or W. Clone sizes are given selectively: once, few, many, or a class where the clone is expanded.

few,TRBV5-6,CASSLAVTGDYEQYF
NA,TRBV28,CASSFPASGASVPDTQYF
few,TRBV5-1,CASSPRDRPSYEQYF
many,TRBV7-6,CASSLYTGISLKDTEAFF
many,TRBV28,CASSFGSSGANVLTF
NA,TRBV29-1,CSVEVTGEGNQPQHF
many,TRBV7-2,CASSLGQGYNEQFF
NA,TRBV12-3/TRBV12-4,CASSSEPGYQETQYF
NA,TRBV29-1,CSVETGGTYEQYF
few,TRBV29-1,CSVEVPGGNTIYF
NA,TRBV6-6,CASGGIVGETQYF
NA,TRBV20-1,CSARDSGTGEYNEQFF
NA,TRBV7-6,CASSPIRGENEEFF
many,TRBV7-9,CASSPKTGGNTEAFF
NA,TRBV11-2,CASSRPSGGEQETQYF
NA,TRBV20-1,CSARSRESYNEQFF
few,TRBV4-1,CASSQATQNTEAFF